Listed below are T cell receptor beta chains from one sample, sequenced in a study of T cell repertoires in ileal Crohn's disease. Using immunoSEQ multiplex PCR, the repertoire was profiled, and TCRdb retains in-frame clones only, with some absent. Altogether more than 25,000 clones are present, around four fifths being singletons, with the ten largest covering 15% to 20%. Sequencing used ileal tissue. The receptors were gathered from an adult with Crohn's disease. The CDR3 runs from the conserved cysteine through the conserved F or W. Each record gives: clone size, D gene, V gene, J gene, CDR3 protein, CDR3 DNA. A D gene is named only where the DNA matches it firmly. Rows may omit the clone size; those that give it use once, few, many or a size class.

-	TRBD2	TRBV11-3	TRBJ2-1	CASSPGTSGSYNEQFF	TGTGCCAGCAGCCCGGGAACTAGCGGCTCCTACAATGAGCAGTTCTTC
-	-	TRBV7-2	TRBJ2-7	CASSLTSSYEQYF	TGTGCCAGCAGCTTAACGAGCTCCTACGAGCAGTACTTC
-	-	TRBV5-4	TRBJ1-3	CASSLRGSGNTIYF	TGTGCCAGCAGCCTCAGGGGCTCTGGAAACACCATATATTTT
-	TRBD1	TRBV19	TRBJ2-5	CASSRGQGRETQYF	TGTGCCAGTAGTCGGGGACAGGGGCGAGAGACCCAGTACTTC
-	TRBD1	TRBV7-3	TRBJ2-1	CASSRGQSYNEQFF	TGTGCCAGCAGCAGGGGGCAGTCCTACAATGAGCAGTTCTTC
-	TRBD1	TRBV6-1	TRBJ1-1	CASRGTGSEAFF	TGTGCCAGCAGAGGGACAGGTTCTGAAGCTTTCTTT
-	TRBD2	TRBV19	TRBJ2-2	CASRIGRDTGELFF	TGTGCCAGTAGGATAGGGAGGGACACCGGGGAGCTGTTTTTT
-	TRBD1	TRBV7-2	TRBJ2-3	CASSLGKTGASTDTQYF	TGTGCCAGCAGCTTAGGCAAGACAGGGGCATCCACAGATACGCAGTATTTT
-	-	TRBV6-1	TRBJ1-5	CASSERGGGQPQHF	TGTGCCAGCAGTGAGCGGGGAGGAGGGCAGCCCCAGCATTTT
-	-	TRBV30	TRBJ1-2	CASPRGVGGYTF	TGTGCCTCGCCCAGGGGAGTAGGTGGCTACACCTTC
-	TRBD1	TRBV29-1	TRBJ1-4	CSVEGQGGEKLFF	TGCAGCGTTGAAGGGCAGGGGGGTGAAAAACTGTTTTTT
-	TRBD2	TRBV2	TRBJ2-5	CASRGAGGPRETQYF	TGTGCCAGCAGAGGAGCGGGGGGGCCGAGAGAGACCCAGTACTTC
-	TRBD1	TRBV19	TRBJ1-5	CASSKESGQGVNQPQHF	TGTGCCAGTAGTAAAGAGTCGGGACAGGGGGTTAATCAGCCCCAGCATTTT
-	TRBD1	TRBV6-5	TRBJ1-6	CASSYHDRGDSPLHF	TGTGCCAGCAGTTACCATGACAGGGGAGATTCACCCCTCCACTTT
once	-	TRBV30	TRBJ1-4	CACYGIFGKLFF	TGTGCCTGTTATGGTATCTTCGGAAAACTGTTTTTT
-	TRBD2	TRBV4-1	TRBJ2-7	CASSILPGLAGGQGEQYF	TGCGCCAGCAGCATACTTCCGGGACTAGCGGGAGGGCAGGGCGAGCAGTACTTC
-	TRBD1	TRBV19	TRBJ2-2	CASSPPGQLITGELFF	TGTGCCAGTAGTCCCCCGGGACAGCTTATAACCGGGGAGCTGTTTTTT
-	TRBD2	TRBV5-5	TRBJ2-7	CASSLRGGSGTYEQYF	TGTGCCAGCAGCTTGAGGGGCGGGAGTGGGACTTACGAGCAGTACTTC
few	TRBD1	TRBV5-6	TRBJ1-3	CASSPRTGQLSGNTIYF	TGTGCCAGCAGCCCTAGAACGGGACAGCTCTCTGGAAACACCATATATTTT
-	-	TRBV6-5	TRBJ2-3	CASSYEGGDTQYF	TGTGCCAGCAGTTACGAAGGGGGAGATACGCAGTATTTT
-	-	TRBV11-1	TRBJ2-7	CASSLSGASFYEQYF	TGTGCCAGCAGCTTATCAGGGGCCTCTTTTTACGAGCAGTACTTC
-	TRBD1	TRBV19	TRBJ1-6	CASSVGQGDNSPLHF	TGTGCCAGTAGTGTCGGACAGGGCGACAATTCACCCCTCCACTTT
-	TRBD1	TRBV5-4	TRBJ1-2	CASSTPGQGFYGYTF	TGTGCCAGCAGCACACCGGGACAGGGGTTCTATGGCTACACCTTC
-	-	TRBV9	TRBJ1-1	CASSVLQGKNTEAFF	TGTGCCAGCAGCGTACTCCAGGGGAAGAACACTGAAGCTTTCTTT
-	TRBD1	TRBV27	TRBJ1-1	CASSRRSTGDNEAFF	TGTGCCAGCAGCAGAAGATCGACAGGGGACAATGAAGCTTTCTTT
-	-	TRBV29-1	TRBJ1-1	CSVTPRGNSEAFF	TGCAGCGTCACCCCGAGGGGGAACTCTGAAGCTTTCTTT
-	-	TRBV2	TRBJ2-2	CASSEVSAGNTGELFF	TGTGCCAGCAGTGAAGTGAGTGCGGGCAACACCGGGGAGCTGTTTTTT
-	TRBD1	TRBV30	TRBJ1-4	CGGTGGEKLFF	TGTGGAGGGACAGGGGGTGAAAAACTGTTTTTT
-	-	TRBV5-1	TRBJ2-7	CASSLGGGTKVDEQYF	TGCGCCAGCAGCTTGGGAGGGGGAACAAAGGTGGACGAGCAGTACTTC
few	TRBD2	TRBV5-4	TRBJ2-1	CASSPTSGGSSYNEQFF	TGTGCCAGCAGCCCAACCTCGGGGGGGAGCTCCTACAATGAGCAGTTCTTC
-	-	TRBV29-1	TRBJ1-5	CSVGGNSNQPQHF	TGCAGCGTTGGAGGGAATAGCAATCAGCCCCAGCATTTT